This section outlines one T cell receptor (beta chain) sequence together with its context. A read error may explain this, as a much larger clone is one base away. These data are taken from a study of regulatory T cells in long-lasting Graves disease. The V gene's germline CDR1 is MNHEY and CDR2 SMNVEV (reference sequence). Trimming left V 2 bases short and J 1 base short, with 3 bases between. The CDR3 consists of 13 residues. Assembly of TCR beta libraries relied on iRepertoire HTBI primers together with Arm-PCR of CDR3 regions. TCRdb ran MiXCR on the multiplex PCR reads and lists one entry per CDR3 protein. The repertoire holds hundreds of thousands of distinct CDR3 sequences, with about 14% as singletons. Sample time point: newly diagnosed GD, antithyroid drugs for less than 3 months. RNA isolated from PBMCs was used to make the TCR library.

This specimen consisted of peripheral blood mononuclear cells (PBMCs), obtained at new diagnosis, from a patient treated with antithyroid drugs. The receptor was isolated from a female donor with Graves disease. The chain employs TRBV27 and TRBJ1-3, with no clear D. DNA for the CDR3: TGTGCCAGCAGTTTAATATCTGGAAACACCATATATTTT. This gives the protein CASSLISGNTIYF.